One and the same sample provided the 22 T cell receptor beta chains below, sequenced in a study of OX40 agonist ivuxolimab in advanced cancers. TCRdb keeps only in-frame clones here, not all; method: immunoSEQ multiplex PCR. This sample has around 60,000 clones; 70% to 90% occur once, and the top ten carry approximately 0.61%. Here the sequenced sample was CD4+ or CD8+ T cells sorted from blood, taken in a trial of the OX40 agonist ivuxolimab. The receptors here all came from an adult with an advanced solid tumor such as melanoma, head and neck, liver or kidney cancer.

The rearrangement uses TRBV28 and TRBJ1-2; D remains unclear. Germline assignment: CDR1 MDHEN and CDR2 SYDVKM. This CDR3 spans 13 amino acids. Trimming left V 8 bases short and J 7 bases short, with 17 bases between. CDR3 region: CASLPTVGPGYTF. CDR3 in DNA: TGTGCCAGCCTCCCGACTGTCGGCCCTGGCTACACCTTC.

The rearrangement links TRBV9 to TRBJ2-7, with TRBD1 matching over 10 bases. V lost 4 bases to trimming and J lost 3 bases; unmatched junction nucleotides: 13. Germline V gene sequence: CDR1 SGDLS, CDR2 YYNGEE. The length of the CDR3 is 17 residues. The CDR3 nucleotides read TGTGCCAGCAGCCTCGGGACAGGGGAGAGTGGCTACTACGAGCAGTACTTC. It translates to CASSLGTGESGYYEQYF.

J is TRBJ1-1 and V is TRBV10-2, with TRBD1 identical over 10 bases. The CDR3 has 16 amino acids. Germline V CDR1 and CDR2: WSHSY, SAAADI. V trimming: 0 bases; J trimming: 10 bases; junction bases outside the gene matches: 11. The CDR3 here is CASSESATGGKSGAFF. Here the CDR3 DNA reads TGCGCCAGCAGTGAGTCAGCGACAGGGGGCAAGTCGGGAGCTTTCTTT.

This chain joins TRBV11-1 and TRBJ2-1, with a possible D match to TRBD1 (6 bases). V was trimmed by 8 bases and J by 4 bases, leaving 18 bases between them. The CDR3 covers 15 residues. Germline V lookup: CDR1 SGHAT, CDR2 FQDESV (reference sequence). The CDR3 DNA sequence: TGTGCCAGCGGCCCGCAGGGGATGGTTTACAATGAGCAGTTCTTC. The encoded protein is CASGPQGMVYNEQFF.

The chain joins TRBV5-4 to TRBJ2-1, with D unclear. Germline V gene lookup returns CDR1 SGHNT and CDR2 YYREEE (reference sequence). V was clipped by 4 bases and J by 0 bases, with 11 bases between them. The CDR3 runs 15 residues. CDR3 in amino acids: CASSPEPSSYNEQFF. CDR3 nucleotides: TGTGCCAGCAGCCCGGAACCAAGCTCCTACAATGAGCAGTTCTTC.

CDR3 sequence (DNA): TGTGCCATCAGTGAGTCGACTACTAGTCGGGATACGCAGTATTTT. Protein: CAISESTTSRDTQYF. This chain uses TRBV10-3 with TRBJ2-3; possible D gene TRBD2, 5 bases. The ends were cut back, 0 bases at V and 6 bases at J, with 13 bases in the middle. This CDR3 region has 15 residues. Germline CDR1 reads ENHRY; CDR2 reads SYGVKD.

This chain links TRBV6-5 with TRBJ2-5; tentatively, D is TRBD2 (5 bases). Germline V gene data show CDR1 as MNHEY and CDR2 as SVGAGI. This CDR3 is 14 amino acids long. With 1 base removed from V and 5 bases from J, the gap between germline ends came to 11 bases. The DNA for the CDR3 is TGTGCCAGCAGTTACTGGGCGGAGGCGGAGACCCAGTACTTC. Translation gives CASSYWAEAETQYF.

The chain links TRBV5-1 to TRBJ1-4; D unclear. This CDR3 has 13 residues. Germline lookup yields CDR1 SGHRS and CDR2 YFSETQ. Trimming removed 0 bases from V and 3 bases from J, with 3 bases in between. CDR3 region: CASSLVPNEKLFF. CDR3 in DNA: TGCGCCAGCAGCTTGGTACCTAATGAAAAACTGTTTTTT. Full variable domain (remainder filled in from reference TRBV5-1 and TRBJ1-4): KAGVTQTPRYLIKTRGQQVTLSCSPISGHRSVSWYQQTPGQGLQFLFEYFSETQRNKGNFPGRFSGRQFSNSRSEMNVSTLELGDSALYLCASSLVPNEKLFFGSGTQLSVL.

The V and J genes are TRBV11-3 and TRBJ1-1; the D gene is possibly TRBD1 (5 bases). Germline CDR1 is SGHNT and CDR2 is YENEEA. This CDR3 is built from 13 residues. V was pared by 0 bases and J by 9 bases, with 11 bases between. The CDR3: CASSLDRQGKAFF. Written as DNA, the CDR3 is TGTGCCAGCAGCTTAGATCGCCAGGGAAAAGCTTTCTTT.

The V call is TRBV19, the J call TRBJ2-1; 10 bases fit TRBD1. Germline V gene data show CDR1 as LNHDA and CDR2 as SQIVND (reference sequence). J lost 6 bases, V lost 4 bases, and 9 bases had no gene match. This CDR3 contains 16 residues. CDR3 residues: CASSRLPGQGRNEQFF. The CDR3 bases are TGTGCCAGTAGTAGACTCCCGGGACAGGGGCGCAATGAGCAGTTCTTC.

Written as DNA, the CDR3 is TGTGCCAGCAGTTCACGCAACAGGGGTAAGGGCACTGAAGCTTTCTTT. It specifies CASSSRNRGKGTEAFF. The chain is built from TRBV6-5 and TRBJ1-1, with 7 bases lining up with TRBD1. The CDR3 sequence is 16 residues long. V was clipped by 4 bases and J by 4 bases; unmatched bases: 12. CDR1 is MNHEY and CDR2 is SVGAGI in the germline V gene.

The CDR3 sequence: CASRTHPRDKGADTQYF. DNA of the CDR3: TGCGCCAGCAGGACCCACCCACGGGACAAGGGCGCAGATACGCAGTATTTT. The chain links TRBV23-1 to TRBJ2-3; a weak D match, TRBD1 (6 bases). TRBV23-1 carries the ORF label, with uncertain function. Deletions cut 6 bases from V and 4 bases from J, with 23 bases between. The CDR3 totals 17 residues.

The J gene is TRBJ1-2, the V gene TRBV6-5, with 10 positions matching TRBD1. The CDR3 covers 15 residues. CDR1 is MNHEY and CDR2 is SVGAGI in the germline V gene. Losses at the gene ends were 6 bases for V and 6 bases for J; bases not matched to a gene: 10. CDR3 loop: CASRYRGTGENGYTF. CDR3 DNA sequence: TGTGCCAGCAGGTACCGAGGGACAGGGGAGAATGGCTACACCTTC.

V and J are TRBV10-2 and TRBJ2-4; D tentatively fits TRBD1 or TRBD2 (5 bases each). The CDR3 contains 12 residues. V was pared by 7 bases and J by 6 bases, with 10 bases between. Germline CDR1 reads WSHSY; CDR2 reads SAAADI. Here the CDR3 reads CASNTGGNIQYF. The DNA of the CDR3 is TGCGCCAGCAATACTGGGGGAAACATTCAGTACTTC.

The chain carries TRBV5-1 and TRBJ2-3, with 7 bases lining up with TRBD2. V lost 6 bases to trimming and J lost 4 bases; unmatched junction nucleotides: 20. Germline V gene sequence: CDR1 SGHRS, CDR2 YFSETQ. The CDR3 covers 18 residues. CDR3: CASMIRAGVPVVADTQYF. The CDR3 DNA reads as TGCGCCAGCATGATTAGGGCGGGAGTCCCAGTGGTCGCAGATACGCAGTATTTT. The full variable domain, with the rest looked up from reference TRBV5-1 and TRBJ2-3, is KAGVTQTPRYLIKTRGQQVTLSCSPISGHRSVSWYQQTPGQGLQFLFEYFSETQRNKGNFPGRFSGRQFSNSRSEMNVSTLELGDSALYLCASMIRAGVPVVADTQYFGPGTRLTVL.

V gene TRBV4-1 combines with J gene TRBJ2-2; 8 nucleotides agree with TRBD2. This CDR3 region has 17 residues. J gave up 6 bases and V 1 base, and 10 bases lay outside the gene matches. Germline V gene sequence: CDR1 MGHRA, CDR2 YSYEKL. DNA for the CDR3: TGCGCCAGCAGCCAAGCGCTGTCAGCGGGAGTTCCCGGGGAGCTGTTTTTT. It translates to CASSQALSAGVPGELFF.

CDR3 residues: CATSRDSPGNNSPLHF. As DNA, the CDR3 is TGTGCCACCAGCAGAGATAGCCCGGGGAATAATTCACCCCTCCACTTT. The rearrangement joins TRBV15 to TRBJ1-6; D is unclear. V dropped 0 bases and J dropped 5 bases, with 11 bases sitting between them. CDR1 is LNHNV and CDR2 is YYDKDF in the germline V gene (reference sequence). CDR3 size: 16 residues.

The rearrangement uses TRBV9 and TRBJ2-2; D tentatively fits TRBD1 or TRBD2 (5 bases each). The CDR3 runs to 16 residues. Germline CDR1 is SGDLS and CDR2 is YYNGEE. V gave up 4 bases and J gave up 6 bases, with 19 bases separating them. The CDR3 region has the DNA TGTGCCAGCAGCCCAGCGAGGGGCAGGGTGGCCGGGGAGCTGTTTTTT. Protein sequence: CASSPARGRVAGELFF.

This clone has more than one count but fewer than ten. CDR3 region: CASSPINKTRGYTGELFF. The CDR3 coding sequence is TGCGCCAGCAGCCCAATCAATAAGACTAGAGGGTACACCGGGGAGCTGTTTTTT. V usage is TRBV5-1 and J usage is TRBJ2-2; possibly TRBD2 for D (6 bases). The germline gives CDR1 SGHRS, CDR2 YFSETQ. The CDR3 loop spans 18 amino acids. The ends were cut back, 4 bases at V and 3 bases at J, with 22 bases in the middle.

V and J are TRBV6-6 and TRBJ1-2; 7 nucleotides match TRBD1. Germline V gene sequence: CDR1 MNHNY, CDR2 SVGAGI (reference sequence). The CDR3 covers 15 residues. The V gene end was trimmed by 7 bases and the J gene end by 8 bases; junction bases not matched to a gene: 16. CDR3: CASTPTGAGGSGYTF. The DNA of the CDR3 is TGTGCCAGCACCCCTACCGGGGCAGGGGGAAGCGGCTACACCTTC.

The CDR3 sequence: CASSTGMVSYNEQFF. The CDR3 bases are TGTGCCAGCAGTACAGGGATGGTGTCCTACAATGAGCAGTTCTTC. The rearrangement joins TRBV6-5 to TRBJ2-1; D perhaps matches TRBD1 (6 bases). The length of the CDR3 is 15 residues. Per the germline V gene, CDR1 is MNHEY and CDR2 is SVGAGI. Trimming shortened V by 5 bases and J by 1 base, and 12 bases separated the two germline ends.

The table lists this clone with a few counts. This sequence joins TRBV19 and TRBJ2-7; TRBD2 matches 7 bases. This CDR3 contains 14 residues. Germline V gene lookup returns CDR1 LNHDA and CDR2 SQIVND (reference sequence). Trimming cost V 5 bases and J 3 bases; bases outside gene matches: 7. This CDR3 is CASSRGGLIYEQYF. In nucleotides, the CDR3 is TGTGCCAGTAGTCGGGGAGGGCTCATCTACGAGCAGTACTTC.